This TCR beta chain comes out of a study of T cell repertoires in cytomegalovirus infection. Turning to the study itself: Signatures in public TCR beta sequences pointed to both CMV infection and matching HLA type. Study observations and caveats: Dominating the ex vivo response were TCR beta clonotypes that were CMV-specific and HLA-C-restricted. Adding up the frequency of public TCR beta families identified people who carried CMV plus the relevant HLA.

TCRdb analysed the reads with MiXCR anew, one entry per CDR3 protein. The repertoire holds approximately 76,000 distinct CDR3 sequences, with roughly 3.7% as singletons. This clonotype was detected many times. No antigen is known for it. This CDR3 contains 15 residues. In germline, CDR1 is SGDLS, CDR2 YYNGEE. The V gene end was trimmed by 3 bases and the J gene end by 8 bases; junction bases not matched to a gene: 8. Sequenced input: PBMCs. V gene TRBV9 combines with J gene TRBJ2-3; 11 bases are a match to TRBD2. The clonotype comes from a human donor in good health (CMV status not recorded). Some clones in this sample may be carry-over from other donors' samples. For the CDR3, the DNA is TGTGCCAGCAGCGAAGGACTAGCGGGCCTATTTACGCAGTATTTT. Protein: CASSEGLAGLFTQYF.